This T cell receptor beta chain was found in a study of cytomegalovirus exposure and HLA in healthy donors. On this clone: The target antigen is unknown.

13 Jbeta primers and 60 Vbeta primers were used for the PCR. This table comes from immunoSEQ multiplex PCR, and its TCRdb copy is limited to in-frame clones, with some not included. The table has 170,000 or so clones, approximately 86% seen once. Overall study findings and caveats: TCR beta V segments were, for the most part, productive about 87% or about 30% of the time in an earlier analysis. In vitro assays verified that a few CMV-associated chains recognized CMV antigens specifically. A later analysis showed HLA-associated TCR beta chains outstripping equally common others in clonal expansion. Highly shared sequence variants in one cluster were likely a sequencing artifact.

The CDR3 consists of 14 residues. V lost 4 bases, J lost 3 bases, and 3 bases stayed unmatched. Germline V gives CDR1 SEHNR, CDR2 FQNEAQ (reference sequence). The source is a woman between 18 and 29 years old in good health and CMV-seronegative. Sequenced input: PBMCs. This chain links TRBV7-9 with TRBJ2-7, with TRBD1 matching 10 bases. The CDR3 DNA reads as TGTGCCAGCAGCTCCAGGACAGGGGGCTACGAGCAGTACTTC. Encoded protein: CASSSRTGGYEQYF.